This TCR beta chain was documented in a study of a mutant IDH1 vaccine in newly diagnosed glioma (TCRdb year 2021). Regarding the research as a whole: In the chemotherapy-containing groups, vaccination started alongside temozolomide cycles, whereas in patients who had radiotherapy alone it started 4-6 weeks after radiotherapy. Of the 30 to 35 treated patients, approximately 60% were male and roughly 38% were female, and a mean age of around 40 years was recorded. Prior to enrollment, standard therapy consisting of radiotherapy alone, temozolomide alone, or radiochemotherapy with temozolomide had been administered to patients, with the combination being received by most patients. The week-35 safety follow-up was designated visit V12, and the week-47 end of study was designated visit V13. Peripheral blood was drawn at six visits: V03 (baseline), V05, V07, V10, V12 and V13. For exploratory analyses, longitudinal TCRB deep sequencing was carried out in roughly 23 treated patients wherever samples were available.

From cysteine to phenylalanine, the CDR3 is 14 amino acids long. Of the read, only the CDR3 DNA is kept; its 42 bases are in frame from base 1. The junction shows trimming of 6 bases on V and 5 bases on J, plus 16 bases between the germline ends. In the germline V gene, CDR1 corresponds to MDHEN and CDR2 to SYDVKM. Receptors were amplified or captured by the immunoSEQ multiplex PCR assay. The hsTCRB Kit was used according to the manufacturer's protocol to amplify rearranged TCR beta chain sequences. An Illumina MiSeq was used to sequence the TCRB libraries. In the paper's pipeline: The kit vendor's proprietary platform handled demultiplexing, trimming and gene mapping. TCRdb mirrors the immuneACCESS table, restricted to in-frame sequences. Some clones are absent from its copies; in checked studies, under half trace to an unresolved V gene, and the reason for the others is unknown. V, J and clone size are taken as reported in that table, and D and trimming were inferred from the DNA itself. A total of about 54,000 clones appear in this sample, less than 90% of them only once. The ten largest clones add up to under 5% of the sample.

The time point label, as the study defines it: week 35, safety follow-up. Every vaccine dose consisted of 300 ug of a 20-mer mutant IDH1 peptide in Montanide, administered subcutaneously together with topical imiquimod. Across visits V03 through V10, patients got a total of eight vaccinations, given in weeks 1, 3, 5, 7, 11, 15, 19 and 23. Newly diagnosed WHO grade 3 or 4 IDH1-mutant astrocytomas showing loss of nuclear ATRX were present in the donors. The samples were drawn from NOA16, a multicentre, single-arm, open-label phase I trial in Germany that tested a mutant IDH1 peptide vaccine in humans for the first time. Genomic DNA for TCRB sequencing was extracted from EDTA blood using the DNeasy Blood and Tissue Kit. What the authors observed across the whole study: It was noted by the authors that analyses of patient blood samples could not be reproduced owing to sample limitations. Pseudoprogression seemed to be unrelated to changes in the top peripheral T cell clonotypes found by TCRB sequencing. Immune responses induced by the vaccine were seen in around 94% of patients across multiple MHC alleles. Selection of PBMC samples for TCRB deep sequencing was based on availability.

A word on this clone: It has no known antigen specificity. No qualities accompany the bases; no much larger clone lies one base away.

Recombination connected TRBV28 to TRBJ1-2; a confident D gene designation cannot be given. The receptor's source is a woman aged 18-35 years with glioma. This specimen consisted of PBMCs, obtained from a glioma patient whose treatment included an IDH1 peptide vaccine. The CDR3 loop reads CASSGPEGGYGYTF. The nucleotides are TGTGCCAGCAGCGGTCCGGAGGGTGGATATGGCTACACCTTC.